The 16 T cell receptor beta chains reported below all come from one sample, sequenced in a study of high-grade serous ovarian cancer treatment subgroups. Tumor tissue was taken before any definitive surgery or chemotherapy was given. The repertoire was sequenced with immunoSEQ multiplex PCR; TCRdb's copy has only in-frame clones and lacks some. The sample lists 9,500 to 15,000 clones, 80% to 90% seen once, with about 2.9% in the top ten. The source material was tumor tissue. Receptors originate from a human donor with high-grade serous ovarian cancer.

The gene calls are TRBV6-1 and TRBJ2-1; 7 positions agree with TRBD2. The CDR3 has 12 amino acids. V was clipped by 7 bases and J by 10 bases; unmatched bases: 7. Per germline, CDR1 MNHNS and CDR2 SASEGT. The CDR3 DNA follows: TGTGCCAGCAACGGGGACTACAGCGAGCAGTTCTTC. Its translation: CASNGDYSEQFF.

The chain employs TRBV7-2 and TRBJ1-4; D remains ambiguous. V was cut by 1 base and J by 4 bases, with 10 bases left in between. The CDR3 loop spans 15 amino acids. Germline V CDR1 and CDR2: SGHTA, FQGNSA. The chain's CDR3 is CASSLEGRLNEKLFF. CDR3 bases: TGTGCCAGCAGCTTAGAGGGTCGGCTTAATGAAAAACTGTTTTTT.

This clone was counted between two and nine times. The V call is TRBV11-1, the J call TRBJ2-2; 10 bases agree with TRBD1. The germline CDR1 and CDR2 sequences are SGHAT and FQDESV (reference sequence). Trimming removed 3 bases from V and 7 bases from J; junction bases left unmatched: 5. CDR3 length: 15 residues. CDR3 sequence reads: CASSLGQGRSGELFF. CDR3 nucleotides: TGTGCCAGCAGCTTGGGACAGGGGCGAAGCGGGGAGCTGTTTTTT.

CDR3 protein: CASSPPIQGTNEKLFF. The CDR3 region has the DNA TGTGCCAGCTCACCACCAATACAGGGAACTAATGAAAAACTGTTTTTT. The chain combines TRBV18 with TRBJ1-4; a possible D gene is TRBD1 (6 bases). Trimming removed 0 bases at V and 1 base at J, with 9 bases between. Germline lookup yields CDR1 KGHSH and CDR2 LQKENI. The CDR3 is 16 residues long.

This clone was recorded once. The chain combines TRBV7-2 with TRBJ2-7; weak D call: TRBD1 (6 bases). The CDR3 spans 13 residues. Trimming left V 1 base short and J 3 bases short, with 7 bases between. Germline-derived CDR1 and CDR2 are SGHTA and FQGNSA. The DNA for the CDR3 is TGTGCCAGCAGCTTAGGGGGGCTCTACGAGCAGTACTTC. Protein product: CASSLGGLYEQYF.

The chain joins TRBV6-1 to TRBJ1-2; 7 nucleotides agree with TRBD1. This CDR3 comprises 15 residues. V shed 7 bases, J shed 4 bases, and the junction held 12 bases outside the gene matches. Germline assignment: CDR1 MNHNS and CDR2 SASEGT. The CDR3 DNA follows: TGTGCCAGCAATCAGGGGGGGGATGGCCGCTATGGCTACACCTTC. Translation gives CASNQGGDGRYGYTF.

The CDR3 region is CSVEDLSGQQYF. The CDR3 coding sequence is TGCAGCGTTGAAGATCTGTCGGGTCAGCAGTACTTC. This rearrangement joins TRBV29-1 to TRBJ2-7; D not certain. The V end lost 0 bases, the J end lost 8 bases, and 11 bases lay between the germline ends. CDR1 is SQVTM and CDR2 is ANQGSEA in the germline V gene. CDR3 length: 12 residues.

The genes are TRBV20-1 and TRBJ2-7; D is uncertain. The CDR3 covers 11 residues. V gave up 3 bases and J gave up 6 bases, with 9 bases separating them. Germline V gene data show CDR1 as DFQATT and CDR2 as SNEGSKA (reference sequence). The CDR3 DNA is TGCAGTGCTAGCCTACACGCCGAGCAGTACTTC. Translated: CSASLHAEQYF.

This clone was detected only a few times. V gene TRBV11-2 combines with J gene TRBJ2-1; no definite D call. The CDR3 covers 15 residues. The germline V and J ends were trimmed by 5 bases and 2 bases, with 13 bases remaining between them. Germline loops: CDR1 SGHAT, CDR2 FQNNGV. The CDR3 DNA is TGTGCCAGCAGCGCCCAGGCGCTTACCTACAATGAGCAGTTCTTC. Translation gives CASSAQALTYNEQFF.

CDR3 nucleotide sequence: TGCAGCGTTACTAGAGGGACTAGCACAGATACGCAGTATTTT. Protein: CSVTRGTSTDTQYF. The V call is TRBV29-1, the J call TRBJ2-3; perhaps TRBD2 as D (6 bases). V dropped 5 bases and J dropped 0 bases, with 12 bases sitting between them. Germline CDR1 reads SQVTM; CDR2 reads ANQGSEA. The CDR3 consists of 14 residues.

This clone was seen only once. V usage is TRBV11-2 and J usage is TRBJ2-2; possibly TRBD1 for D (5 bases). The germline CDR1 and CDR2 sequences are SGHAT and FQNNGV. The V and J ends lost 7 bases and 3 bases respectively, with 12 bases between them. The CDR3 is 14 residues long. Written as DNA, the CDR3 is TGTGCCAGCACAATGACAGACTACACCGGGGAGCTGTTTTTT. Translation gives CASTMTDYTGELFF.

The V and J genes are TRBV29-1 and TRBJ2-1; D gene uncertain. This CDR3 has 12 residues. Trimming removed 4 bases at V and 4 bases at J, with 8 bases between. Germline-derived CDR1 and CDR2 are SQVTM and ANQGSEA. CDR3 nucleotide sequence: TGCAGCGTTGGACCCACTTACAATGAGCAGTTCTTC. Protein sequence: CSVGPTYNEQFF.

The chain has TRBV5-1 and TRBJ1-3, with D unclear. The CDR3 loop spans 15 amino acids. The germline CDR1 and CDR2 sequences are SGHRS and YFSETQ. V shed 4 bases and J shed 0 bases, with 11 bases lying between them. Here the CDR3 reads CASSAQADSGNTIYF. Written as DNA, the CDR3 is TGCGCCAGCAGCGCTCAGGCCGACTCTGGAAACACCATATATTTT.

The J gene is TRBJ2-7, the V gene TRBV5-4; perhaps TRBD1 as D (6 bases). V shed 3 bases and J shed 3 bases, with 13 bases lying between them. The CDR3 extends over 14 amino acids. Germline CDR1 SGHNT, CDR2 YYREEE (reference sequence). For the CDR3, the DNA is TGTGCCAGCAGCTATTTCGAGGGGGTCTACGAGCAGTACTTC. It codes for CASSYFEGVYEQYF.

V is TRBV7-3 and J is TRBJ2-2; 8 positions match TRBD2. The CDR3 spans 16 residues. V lost 4 bases, J lost 1 base, and 5 bases stayed unmatched. Germline V gene lookup returns CDR1 SGHTA and CDR2 FQGTGA. The CDR3 protein is CASSSPGGGNTGELFF. The DNA of the CDR3 is TGTGCCAGCAGCTCCCCCGGGGGGGGGAACACCGGGGAGCTGTTTTTT.

The V and J genes are TRBV5-5 and TRBJ2-5; 8 nucleotides line up with TRBD2. Trimming took 1 base from V and 5 from J; bases not matched to a gene: 4. CDR1 is SGHKS, CDR2 YYEKEE, per germline (reference sequence). CDR3 length: 14 residues. CDR3 loop: CASSLRAGGETQYF. The CDR3 DNA reads TGTGCCAGCAGCTTGAGGGCGGGGGGTGAGACCCAGTACTTC.